These 18 T cell receptor beta chains originate from one sample sequenced in a study of siplizumab effects on memory and regulatory T cells. Sequencing was performed with immunoSEQ multiplex PCR; in TCRdb, only in-frame clones are kept and a portion is missing. The sample lists tens of thousands of clones; 70% to 90% were seen once. Source material: naive CD4+ T cells sorted from blood. These receptor sequences come from a human donor in good health.

The chain joins TRBV6-5 to TRBJ1-3; D unresolved. Germline CDR1 and CDR2: MNHEY and SVGAGI. Between the trimmed V and J ends, which lost 6 bases and 8 bases, there was a span of 8 bases. This CDR3 has 11 residues. The CDR3 is CASSSVDTIYF. CDR3 coding DNA: TGTGCCAGCAGCTCGGTGGACACCATATATTTT.

This clone was counted only a few times. The chain combines TRBV6-5 with TRBJ2-1, with D perhaps matching TRBD1 or TRBD2 (5 bases each). The CDR3 has 13 residues. The V end was cut by 4 bases, the J end by 10 bases, with 14 bases between. Germline V lookup: CDR1 MNHEY, CDR2 SVGAGI. The CDR3 DNA sequence: TGTGCCAGCAGTTCCGAGGGGCGCTGGGAGCAGTTCTTC. Translating it yields CASSSEGRWEQFF.

This rearrangement joins TRBV6-1 to TRBJ2-1; 8 nucleotides agree with TRBD2. Germline CDR1 reads MNHNS; CDR2 reads SASEGT. Unmatched junction bases numbered 7, after V lost 11 bases and J lost 7 bases. This CDR3 has 12 amino acids. CDR3 DNA: TGTGCCGTGGGCCGGGGGGGGAATGAGCAGTTCTTC. It is translated as CAVGRGGNEQFF.

The chain is built from TRBV4-1 and TRBJ1-3; a weak D match, TRBD1 (6 bases). V lost 1 base and J lost 3, with 13 bases in between. The germline gives CDR1 MGHRA, CDR2 YSYEKL. CDR3 length: 16 residues. The CDR3 nucleotides are TGCGCCAGCAGCCAAGGTCCGGGGGCGAGTGGAAACACCATATATTTT. Residues: CASSQGPGASGNTIYF.

V gene TRBV27 combines with J gene TRBJ2-3, with 9 bases fitting TRBD1. V was pared by 5 bases and J by 2 bases, with 8 bases of the junction left unmatched. Germline CDR1 MNHEY, CDR2 SMNVEV (reference sequence). CDR3 length equals 16 residues. CDR3 protein: CASSLPGTGYTDTQYF. The CDR3 DNA follows: TGTGCCAGCAGTCTACCCGGGACAGGGTACACAGATACGCAGTATTTT.

This sequence joins TRBV18 and TRBJ1-1; no reliable D call. The CDR3 extends over 14 amino acids. CDR1 KGHSH and CDR2 LQKENI come from the germline V gene. Trimming took off 3 bases at V and 0 bases at J, with 8 bases between the two ends. CDR3 DNA sequence: TGTGCCAGCTCACCGGGTGCAGTGAACACTGAAGCTTTCTTT. Protein: CASSPGAVNTEAFF.

V gene TRBV10-3 combines with J gene TRBJ2-7, with 7 bases aligning to TRBD1. This CDR3 is 14 amino acids long. J was trimmed by 4 bases and V by 6 bases; bases with no gene match: 9. Germline CDR1 reads ENHRY; CDR2 reads SYGVKD. The CDR3 sequence is CAISSGQLFYEQYF. CDR3 DNA: TGTGCCATCAGCTCGGGACAGCTTTTTTACGAGCAGTACTTC.

V usage is TRBV11-2 and J usage is TRBJ1-6; 7 nucleotides match TRBD1. The CDR3 runs to 15 residues. Germline V gene lookup returns CDR1 SGHAT and CDR2 FQNNGV. The ends lost 6 bases at V and 9 bases at J; junction bases unmatched: 11. The CDR3 DNA sequence: TGTGCCAGCAGTACAACCGGGACAGTGGGTTCACCCCTCCACTTT. Its protein is CASSTTGTVGSPLHF.

V and J are TRBV5-1 and TRBJ2-1; 10 bases match TRBD2. The length of the CDR3 is 18 residues. The junction had 7 bases not matched to a gene; V was cut back by 0 bases and J by 1 base. The V gene's germline CDR1 is SGHRS and CDR2 YFSETQ. CDR3: CASSLGLAGIDSYNEQFF. The CDR3 DNA reads as TGCGCCAGCAGCTTGGGACTAGCGGGCATAGATTCCTACAATGAGCAGTTCTTC.

The V call is TRBV7-9, the J call TRBJ2-7; D might be TRBD1 (7 bases). CDR1 is SEHNR, CDR2 FQNEAQ, per germline (reference sequence). The CDR3 consists of 18 residues. Trimming cost V 1 base and J 5 bases, with 24 bases left between them. In DNA, the CDR3 is TGTGCCAGCAGCTTAGTAGGCAGGGGGGTCGCAACGTCCGACGAGCAGTACTTC. Translation: CASSLVGRGVATSDEQYF.

This chain connects TRBV28 to TRBJ2-3; 7 bases align to TRBD1. After removal of 8 bases from V and 2 bases from J, the junction contained 4 bases not matched to a gene. CDR3 length: 13 amino acids. Germline V lookup: CDR1 MDHEN, CDR2 SYDVKM. This CDR3 is CASQTGNTDTQYF. In nucleotides, the CDR3 is TGTGCCAGCCAGACAGGGAACACAGATACGCAGTATTTT.

The rearrangement joins TRBV5-4 to TRBJ1-2; D uncertain. CDR3 size: 16 residues. Trimming pared 0 bases from V and 0 bases from J, leaving 12 bases between. Looked up from germline, CDR1 is SGHNT and CDR2 is YYREEE (reference sequence). The CDR3: CASSLGSGVANYGYTF. Here the CDR3 DNA reads TGTGCCAGCAGCTTGGGTTCGGGTGTAGCTAACTATGGCTACACCTTC.

The chain joins TRBV18 to TRBJ1-5; no firm D call. Germline CDR1 is KGHSH and CDR2 is LQKENI. The CDR3 has 13 amino acids. V lost 3 bases, J lost 3 bases, and 6 bases lay in between. This CDR3 is CASSPQDNQPQHF. Here the CDR3 DNA reads TGTGCCAGCTCACCGCAGGACAATCAGCCCCAGCATTTT. Combining the CDR3 with reference TRBV18 and TRBJ1-5 gives the whole variable domain NAGVMQNPRHLVRRRGQEARLRCSPMKGHSHVYWYRQLPEEGLKFMVYLQKENIIDESGMPKERFSAEFPKEGPSILRIQQVVRGDSAAYFCASSPQDNQPQHFGDGTRLSIL.

CDR3 sequence (DNA): TGTGCCAGCAGCGGACACAGAAGCGGTCCCTACGAGCAGTACTTC. Residues: CASSGHRSGPYEQYF. The chain recombines TRBV9 with TRBJ2-7; possibly TRBD2 for D (5 bases). Looked up from germline, CDR1 is SGDLS and CDR2 is YYNGEE. Between the trimmed V and J ends, which lost 3 bases and 2 bases, there was a span of 15 bases. The CDR3 length is 15 residues.

The V and J genes are TRBV18 and TRBJ2-7; TRBD2 matches 13 bases. The CDR3 loop spans 17 amino acids. Looked up from germline, CDR1 is KGHSH and CDR2 is LQKENI. With 6 bases clipped from V and 4 bases from J, the junction kept 12 bases outside the gene matches. For the CDR3, the DNA is TGTGCCAGCTCGCAACTAGCGGGAGGGCCTCTCATATACGAGCAGTACTTC. This encodes CASSQLAGGPLIYEQYF. The full variable domain, with the rest looked up from reference TRBV18 and TRBJ2-7, is NAGVMQNPRHLVRRRGQEARLRCSPMKGHSHVYWYRQLPEEGLKFMVYLQKENIIDESGMPKERFSAEFPKEGPSILRIQQVVRGDSAAYFCASSQLAGGPLIYEQYFGPGTRLTVT.

V and J are TRBV5-1 and TRBJ1-1, with TRBD1 identical over 10 bases. With V trimmed by 4 bases and J by 7 bases, 4 bases remained unmatched. This CDR3 contains 13 residues. CDR1 SGHRS and CDR2 YFSETQ come from the germline V gene. This CDR3 is CASSVGQGGEAFF. Here the CDR3 DNA reads TGCGCCAGCAGCGTCGGACAGGGGGGTGAAGCTTTCTTT.

The chain employs TRBV6-5 and TRBJ2-7, with TRBD1 matching over 7 bases. CDR3 length equals 15 residues. CDR1 and CDR2 from the germline V gene are MNHEY and SVGAGI. V gave up 6 bases and J gave up 0 bases; unmatched junction bases: 8. The CDR3 nucleotides read TGTGCCAGCAGCCAACCGGGACAGAACTCCTACGAGCAGTACTTC. Translating it yields CASSQPGQNSYEQYF.

J is TRBJ2-7 and V is TRBV10-3, with 12 bases identical to TRBD2. CDR3 size: 14 residues. Germline V lookup: CDR1 ENHRY, CDR2 SYGVKD. Unmatched junction bases numbered 4, after V lost 0 bases and J lost 10 bases. CDR3 amino acids: CAISESSSGRDQYF. For the CDR3, the DNA is TGTGCCATCAGTGAGTCGTCTAGCGGGAGGGATCAGTACTTC.